This T cell receptor (beta chain) was documented in a study of spatial heterogeneity in lung cancer. Study as a whole: Detection consistently captured more beta-chain sequences than alpha-chain sequences.

TCRdb analysed the 5' RACE reads with MiXCR anew, one entry per CDR3 protein. Of about 5,100 distinct CDR3 sequences listed, 5% to 7.5% are singletons. Study results and limitations: Counts that tracked tumor mutation counts were those of expanded intratumoral alpha and beta TCRs. Approximate estimated coverage of tumor T cells amounted to roughly 7.3% for alpha and 13% for beta chains.

This clonotype was seen more than once but under ten times. Its target is unknown. In a library made to pick up alpha chains, this beta chain is a stray read with a size that means little. The germline gives CDR1 SGHRS, CDR2 YFSETQ. V lost 0 bases to trimming and J lost 5 bases, with 11 bases between them. The CDR3 consists of 15 residues. Described time point: sample taken at primary tumor resection. The donors were more than 70 patients with non-small cell lung cancer that was early-stage and untreated. This sequence joins TRBV5-1 and TRBJ2-2; D possibly uses TRBD1 or TRBD2 (6 bases each). This sample comprised lung tumor tissue, obtained at surgery. The receptor's source is a female donor with early-stage non-small cell lung cancer. The CDR3 sequence: CASSLAGAETGELFF. CDR3 nucleotides: TGCGCCAGCAGCTTGGCGGGGGCCGAGACCGGGGAGCTGTTTTTT.